Below, 14 T cell receptor beta chains from the same sample are listed, as sequenced in a study of post-analysis software for immune sequencing data. Study findings and constraints: TRBV5-6, TRBV5-1 and TRBV20-1 were among 4 or 5 TRBV segments more frequent in patients than controls.

Incorporated into the TCR beta cDNA libraries were unique molecular identifiers, which served to reduce PCR and sequencing biases. Via MiXCR, TCRdb re-called the PCR reads, giving one row per CDR3 protein. The sample yields 180,000 or so distinct CDR3 sequences, 29% seen once. No antigen has been assigned to these receptors. Specimen: blood. The receptors originated from a girl aged 2-17 years with multiple sclerosis.

About this clonotype: Given a much more abundant clone one base away, this may be a read error. The chain joins TRBV15 to TRBJ2-1; 7 nucleotides line up with TRBD1. This CDR3 is 13 amino acids long. Per germline, CDR1 LNHNV and CDR2 YYDKDF (reference sequence). V was pared by 6 bases and J by 10 bases, with 9 bases of the junction left unmatched. The CDR3 region has the DNA TGTGCCACCAGAAGGACAGGCCTCTACGAGCAGTTCTTC. Translating gives CATRRTGLYEQFF.

The J gene is TRBJ2-2, the V gene TRBV15; tentative D call: TRBD2 (6 bases). The CDR3 is made up of 16 amino acids. V shed 0 bases and J shed 3 bases, with 11 bases lying between them. Germline V gene lookup returns CDR1 LNHNV and CDR2 YYDKDF (reference sequence). The CDR3 region is CATSRDGGAYTGELFF. For the CDR3, the DNA is TGTGCCACCAGCAGAGACGGAGGGGCGTACACCGGGGAGCTGTTTTTT.

Notes on this clonotype: Being one base from a much bigger clone, this may be a read error. The chain joins TRBV5-8 to TRBJ1-5, with no clear D. The CDR3 is 15 amino acids. The germline V gene has CDR1 SGHTS and CDR2 YDEGEE. Trimming removed 4 bases from V and 1 base from J, with 12 bases in between. Written as DNA, the CDR3 is TGTGCCAGCAGCCATCATCGAGGGAGCAATCAGCCCCAGCATTTT. Protein product: CASSHHRGSNQPQHF.

A few counts support this clonotype. The chain is built from TRBV7-6 and TRBJ2-5; D call uncertain. Per germline, CDR1 SGHVS and CDR2 FNYEAQ. There are 15 residues in the CDR3. Trimming removed 0 bases from V and 2 bases from J, with 10 bases in between. The CDR3 loop reads CASSLARTKQETQYF. DNA for the CDR3: TGTGCCAGCAGCTTAGCCCGTACAAAGCAAGAGACCCAGTACTTC.

The rearrangement uses TRBV15 and TRBJ2-2; D is uncertain. This CDR3 is 15 amino acids long. Trimming took off 3 bases at V and 3 bases at J, with 11 bases between the two ends. The V gene's germline CDR1 is LNHNV and CDR2 YYDKDF (reference sequence). The CDR3 loop is CATSSVGSDTGELFF. The CDR3 DNA reads as TGTGCCACCAGCAGCGTGGGGTCCGACACCGGGGAGCTGTTTTTT.

The chain uses TRBV6-5 and TRBJ1-6; maybe TRBD1 (5 bases). The CDR3 sequence is 18 residues long. Germline assignment: CDR1 MNHEY and CDR2 SVGAGI. Trimming cost V 2 bases and J 5 bases, with 19 bases left between them. CDR3 coding DNA: TGTGCCAGCAGTTACAACCCCCGTTGGGGGTGGAATAATTCACCCCTCCACTTT. Translated: CASSYNPRWGWNNSPLHF.

This clonotype was seen ten or more times. J is TRBJ1-2 and V is TRBV20-1, with 9 bases lining up with TRBD1. This CDR3 is 14 amino acids long. Germline CDR1 reads DFQATT; CDR2 reads SNEGSKA (reference sequence). The ends lost 2 bases at V and 5 bases at J; junction bases unmatched: 6. The CDR3 sequence: CSARQTGGKYGYTF. The CDR3 nucleotides are TGCAGTGCTAGACAGACAGGGGGGAAATATGGCTACACCTTC.

The gene calls are TRBV7-2 and TRBJ2-7; 7 bases align to TRBD1. The germline CDR1 and CDR2 sequences are SGHTA and FQGNSA. Trimming at V came to 1 base and at J to 12 bases, leaving 15 bases not matched to a gene. This CDR3 contains 15 residues. CDR3 sequence reads: CASSLGNRGLETLYF. The CDR3 DNA reads as TGTGCCAGCAGCTTAGGAAACAGGGGTCTCGAGACCCTGTACTTC.

Written as DNA, the CDR3 is TGTGCCAGCAGTACAACAAGGAACGGGGCTAACTATGGCTACACCTTC. It specifies CASSTTRNGANYGYTF. The chain recombines TRBV6-2 or TRBV6-3 with TRBJ1-2; D is undetermined. CDR1 MNHEY and CDR2 SVGEGT come from the germline V gene. The CDR3 contains 16 residues. Trimming cost V 5 bases and J 0 bases, with 16 bases left between them.

The chain employs TRBV5-1 and TRBJ1-2, with 9 nucleotides matching TRBD1. The germline gives CDR1 SGHRS, CDR2 YFSETQ. The ends lost 3 bases at V and 7 bases at J; junction bases unmatched: 10. The CDR3 consists of 15 residues. CDR3 in amino acids: CASSSGQGDLSGYTF. In DNA form, the CDR3 reads TGCGCCAGCAGCTCGGGACAGGGTGATCTTTCTGGCTACACCTTC.

With respect to this clonotype: Given a much more abundant clone one base away, this may be a read error. V usage is TRBV13 and J usage is TRBJ2-7; no clear D gene. The CDR3 is 12 residues long. The V gene lost 7 bases and the J gene lost 2 bases, with 9 bases spanning the gap. Germline V CDR1 and CDR2: PRHDT, FYEKMQ (reference sequence). CDR3 coding DNA: TGTGCCAGCATCACCGGGCCCTACGAGCAGTACTTC. Protein product: CASITGPYEQYF.

This clonotype was seen a few times. A much larger clone is a single base away; this may be a read error. The V call is TRBV20-1, the J call TRBJ2-1; maybe TRBD2 (6 bases). V was clipped by 5 bases and J by 9 bases, with 17 bases between them. The CDR3 loop spans 13 amino acids. Germline CDR1 and CDR2: DFQATT and SNEGSKA (reference sequence). The CDR3 DNA reads as TGCAGTGCTCCAATTGGGATGGGGGGTGAGCAGTTCTTC. Encoded protein: CSAPIGMGGEQFF.

This clonotype appeared a few times. CDR3: CASSLDALYEQYF. DNA for the CDR3: TGCGCCAGCAGCTTGGACGCCCTATACGAGCAGTACTTC. This chain joins TRBV5-1 and TRBJ2-7; D call uncertain. Germline-derived CDR1 and CDR2 are SGHRS and YFSETQ. Trimming removed 0 bases from V and 4 bases from J, with 8 bases in between. This CDR3 is 13 amino acids long.

In regard to this clonotype: A clone one base away is much larger, so this may be a read error. The chain combines TRBV27 with TRBJ2-7; D not certain. The CDR3 consists of 13 residues. Germline V gives CDR1 MNHEY, CDR2 SMNVEV (reference sequence). The CDR3 reads CAGSLGQFYEQYF. DNA of the CDR3: TGTGCCGGCAGTTTAGGCCAGTTCTACGAGCAGTACTTC.